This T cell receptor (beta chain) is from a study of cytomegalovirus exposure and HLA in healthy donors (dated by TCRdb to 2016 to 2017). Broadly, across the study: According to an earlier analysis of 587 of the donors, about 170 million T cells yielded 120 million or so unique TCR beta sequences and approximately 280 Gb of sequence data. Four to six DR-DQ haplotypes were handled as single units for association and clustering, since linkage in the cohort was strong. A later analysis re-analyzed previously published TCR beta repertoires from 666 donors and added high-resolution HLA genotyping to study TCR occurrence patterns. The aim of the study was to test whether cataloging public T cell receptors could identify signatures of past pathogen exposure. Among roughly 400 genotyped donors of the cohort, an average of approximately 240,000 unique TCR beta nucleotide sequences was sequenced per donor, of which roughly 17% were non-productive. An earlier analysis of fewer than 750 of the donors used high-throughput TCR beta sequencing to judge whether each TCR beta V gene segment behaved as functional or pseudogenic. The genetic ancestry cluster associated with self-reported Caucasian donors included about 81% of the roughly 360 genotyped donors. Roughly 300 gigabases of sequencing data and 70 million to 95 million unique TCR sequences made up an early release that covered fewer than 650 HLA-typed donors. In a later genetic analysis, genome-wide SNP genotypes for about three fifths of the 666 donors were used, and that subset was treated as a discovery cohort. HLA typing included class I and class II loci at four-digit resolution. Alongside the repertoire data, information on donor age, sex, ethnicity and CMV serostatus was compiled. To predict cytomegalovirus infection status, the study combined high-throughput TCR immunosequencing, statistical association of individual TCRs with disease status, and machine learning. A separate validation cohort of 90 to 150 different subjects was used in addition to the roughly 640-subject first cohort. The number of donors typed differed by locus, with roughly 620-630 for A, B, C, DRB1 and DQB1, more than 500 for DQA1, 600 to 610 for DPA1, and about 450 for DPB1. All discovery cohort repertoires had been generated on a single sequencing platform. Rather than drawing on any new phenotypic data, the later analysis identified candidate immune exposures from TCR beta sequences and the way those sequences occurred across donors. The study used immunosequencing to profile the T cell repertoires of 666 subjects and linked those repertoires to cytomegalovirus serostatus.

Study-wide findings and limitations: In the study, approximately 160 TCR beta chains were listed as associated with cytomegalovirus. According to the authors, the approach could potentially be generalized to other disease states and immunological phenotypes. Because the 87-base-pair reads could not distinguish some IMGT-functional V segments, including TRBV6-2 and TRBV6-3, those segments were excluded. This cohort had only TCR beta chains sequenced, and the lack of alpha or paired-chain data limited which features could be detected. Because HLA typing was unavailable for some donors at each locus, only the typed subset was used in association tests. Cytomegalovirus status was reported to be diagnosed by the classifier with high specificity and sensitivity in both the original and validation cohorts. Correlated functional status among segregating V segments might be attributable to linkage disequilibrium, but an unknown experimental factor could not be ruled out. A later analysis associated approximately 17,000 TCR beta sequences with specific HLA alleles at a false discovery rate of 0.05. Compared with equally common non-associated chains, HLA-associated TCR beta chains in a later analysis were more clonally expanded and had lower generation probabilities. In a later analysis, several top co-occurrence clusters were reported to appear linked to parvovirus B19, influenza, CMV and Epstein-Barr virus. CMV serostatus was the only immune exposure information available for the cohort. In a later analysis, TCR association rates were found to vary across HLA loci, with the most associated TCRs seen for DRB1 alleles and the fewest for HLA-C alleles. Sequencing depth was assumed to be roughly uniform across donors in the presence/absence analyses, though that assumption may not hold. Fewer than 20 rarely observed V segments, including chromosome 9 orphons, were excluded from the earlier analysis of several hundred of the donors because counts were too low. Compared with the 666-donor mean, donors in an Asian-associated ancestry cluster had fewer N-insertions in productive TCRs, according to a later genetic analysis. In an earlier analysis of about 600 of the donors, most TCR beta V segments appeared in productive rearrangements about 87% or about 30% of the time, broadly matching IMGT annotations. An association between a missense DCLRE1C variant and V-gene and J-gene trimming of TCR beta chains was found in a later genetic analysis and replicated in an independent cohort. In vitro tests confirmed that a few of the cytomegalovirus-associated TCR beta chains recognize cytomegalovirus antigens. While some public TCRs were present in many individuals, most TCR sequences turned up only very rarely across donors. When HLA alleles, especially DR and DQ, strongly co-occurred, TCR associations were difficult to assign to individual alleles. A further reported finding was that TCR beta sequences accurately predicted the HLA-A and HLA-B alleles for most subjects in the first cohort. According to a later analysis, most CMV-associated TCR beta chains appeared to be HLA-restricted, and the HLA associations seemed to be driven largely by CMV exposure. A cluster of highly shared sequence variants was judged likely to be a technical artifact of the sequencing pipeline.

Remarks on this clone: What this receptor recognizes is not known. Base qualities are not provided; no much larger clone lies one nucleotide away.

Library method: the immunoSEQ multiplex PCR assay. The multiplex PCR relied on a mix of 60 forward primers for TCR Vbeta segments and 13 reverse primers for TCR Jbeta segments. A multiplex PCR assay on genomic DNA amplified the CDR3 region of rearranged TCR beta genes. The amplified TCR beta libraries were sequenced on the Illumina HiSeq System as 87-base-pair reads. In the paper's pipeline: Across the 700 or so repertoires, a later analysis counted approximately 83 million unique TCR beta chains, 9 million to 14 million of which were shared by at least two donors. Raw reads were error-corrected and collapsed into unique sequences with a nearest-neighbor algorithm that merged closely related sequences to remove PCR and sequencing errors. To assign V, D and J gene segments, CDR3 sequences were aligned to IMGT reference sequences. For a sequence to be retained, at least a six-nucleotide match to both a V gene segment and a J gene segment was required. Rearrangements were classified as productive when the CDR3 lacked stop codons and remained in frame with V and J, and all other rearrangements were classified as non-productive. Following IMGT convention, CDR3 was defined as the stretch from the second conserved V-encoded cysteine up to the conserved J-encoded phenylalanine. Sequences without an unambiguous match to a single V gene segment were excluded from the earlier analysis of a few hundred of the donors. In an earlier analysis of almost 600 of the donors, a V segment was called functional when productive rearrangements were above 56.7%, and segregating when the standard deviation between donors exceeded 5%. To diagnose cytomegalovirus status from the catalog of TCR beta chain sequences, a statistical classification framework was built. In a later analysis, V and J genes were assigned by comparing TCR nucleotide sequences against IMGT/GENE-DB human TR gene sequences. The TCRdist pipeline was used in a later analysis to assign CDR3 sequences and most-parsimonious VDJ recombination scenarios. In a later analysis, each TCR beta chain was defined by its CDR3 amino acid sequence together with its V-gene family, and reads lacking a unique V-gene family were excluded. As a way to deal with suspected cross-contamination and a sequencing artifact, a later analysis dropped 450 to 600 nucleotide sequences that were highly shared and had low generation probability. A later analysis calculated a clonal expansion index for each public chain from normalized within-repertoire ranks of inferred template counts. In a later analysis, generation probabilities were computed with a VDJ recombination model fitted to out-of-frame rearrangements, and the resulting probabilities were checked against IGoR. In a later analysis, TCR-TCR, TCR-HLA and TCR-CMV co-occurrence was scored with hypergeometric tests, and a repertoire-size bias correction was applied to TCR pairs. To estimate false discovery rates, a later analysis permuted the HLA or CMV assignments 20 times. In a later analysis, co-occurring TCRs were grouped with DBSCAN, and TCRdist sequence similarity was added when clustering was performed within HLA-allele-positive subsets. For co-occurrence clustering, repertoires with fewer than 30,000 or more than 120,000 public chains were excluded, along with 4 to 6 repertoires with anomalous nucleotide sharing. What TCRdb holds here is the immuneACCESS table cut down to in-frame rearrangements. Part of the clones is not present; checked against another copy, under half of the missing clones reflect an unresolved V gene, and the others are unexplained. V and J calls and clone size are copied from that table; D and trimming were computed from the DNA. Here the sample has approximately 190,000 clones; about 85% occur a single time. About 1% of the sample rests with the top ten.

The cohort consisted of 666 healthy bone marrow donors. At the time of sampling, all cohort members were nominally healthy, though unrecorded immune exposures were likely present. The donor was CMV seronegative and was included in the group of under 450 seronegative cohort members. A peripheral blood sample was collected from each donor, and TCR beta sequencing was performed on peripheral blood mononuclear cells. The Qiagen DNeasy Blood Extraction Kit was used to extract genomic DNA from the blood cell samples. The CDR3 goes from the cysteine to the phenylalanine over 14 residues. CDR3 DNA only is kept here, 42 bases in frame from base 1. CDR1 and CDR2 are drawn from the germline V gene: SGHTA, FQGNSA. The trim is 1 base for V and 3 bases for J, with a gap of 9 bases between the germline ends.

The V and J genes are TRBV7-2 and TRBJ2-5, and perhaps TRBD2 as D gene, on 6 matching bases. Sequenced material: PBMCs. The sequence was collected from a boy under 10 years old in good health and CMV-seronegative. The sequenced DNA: TGTGCCAGCAGCTTAGGGGCGGGGAAAGAGACCCAGTACTTC. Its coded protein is CASSLGAGKETQYF.